This entry features one T cell receptor (beta chain) sequence. The assay was immunoSEQ multiplex PCR, and TCRdb's table has in-frame clones only and misses some. The sample lists about 150,000 clones, around nine tenths seen once, with 0.5% to 0.6% in the top ten. The CDR3 sequence is 14 residues long. V lost 5 bases, J lost 1 base, and 11 bases lay in between. CDR1 is LNHDA, CDR2 SQIVND, per germline (reference sequence). The sample originates from a study of blood T cell repertoires in COVID-19. Study-wide background: T cells, B-cell-depleted T cells, or PBMCs provided the cDNA or gDNA that served as material.

The material sequenced was peripheral blood. The TCR was taken from a man aged 45 to 65 with acute or convalescent COVID-19. This rearrangement joins TRBV19 to TRBJ1-2; D might be TRBD1 (5 bases). The CDR3 loop is CASSAGPINYGYTF. Written as DNA, the CDR3 is TGTGCCAGTAGTGCGGGGCCTATTAACTATGGCTACACCTTC.